The 15 T cell receptor beta chains below come from one sample, sequenced in a study of shared clonotypes between healthy human individuals (dated by TCRdb to 2020 to 2021). Library preparation employed the immunoSEQ multiplex PCR assay. In its TCRdb copy, this immuneACCESS table keeps in-frame sequences only and misses some clones. Where compared with another copy, unresolved V genes explain less than half of these, and the others have no known cause. A total of about 2.3 million clones appear in this sample, under 95% of them only once. More than 0.35% of the sample rests with the top ten. The sequencing input was naive CD4+ T cells from PBMCs. The sample's cell subset or site, from its label and the paper: CD45RA+ positively selected. Receptors were obtained from a man younger than 35 in good health. Some clones in this sample may be carry-over from other donors' samples.

V is TRBV6-1 and J is TRBJ2-7; the match to TRBD2 covers 7 bases. J gave up 4 bases and V 5 bases, and 11 bases lay outside the gene matches. The CDR3 loop spans 15 amino acids. CDR1 is MNHNS and CDR2 is SASEGT in the germline V gene. The CDR3 protein is CASSRGGAGRYEQYF. CDR3 DNA: TGTGCCAGCAGTCGGGGAGGGGCGGGAAGATACGAGCAGTACTTC.

With respect to this clone: This sample also contains other DNA sequences that code for the same CDR3. The chain carries TRBV6-6 and TRBJ2-7; no firm D call. With 5 bases removed from V and 2 bases from J, the gap between germline ends came to 7 bases. Per germline, CDR1 MNHNY and CDR2 SVGAGI (reference sequence). The length of the CDR3 is 12 residues. The chain's CDR3 is CASSGQAYEQYF. DNA of the CDR3: TGTGCCAGCAGTGGTCAGGCCTACGAGCAGTACTTC.

This clone was seen a few times. The V and J genes are TRBV6-5 and TRBJ1-5, with D perhaps matching TRBD1 (6 bases). CDR3 length equals 13 residues. The germline V and J ends were trimmed by 7 bases and 3 bases, with 10 bases remaining between them. Germline loops: CDR1 MNHEY, CDR2 SVGAGI. The CDR3 is CASKTGNNQPQHF. DNA for the CDR3: TGTGCCAGCAAAACAGGGAACAATCAGCCCCAGCATTTT.

The chain couples TRBV10-3 to TRBJ2-1; possibly TRBD1 for D (6 bases). CDR3 length: 16 residues. From germline, CDR1 is ENHRY and CDR2 SYGVKD. With 6 bases removed from V and 2 bases from J, the gap between germline ends came to 17 bases. The CDR3 DNA follows: TGTGCCATCAGCTCCCAGGGGACGTTAACCTACAATGAGCAGTTCTTC. Protein sequence: CAISSQGTLTYNEQFF.

The chain is built from TRBV29-1 and TRBJ2-5, with 10 positions matching TRBD2. This CDR3 comprises 13 residues. CDR1 and CDR2 (germline): SQVTM, ANQGSEA. The ends lost 7 bases at V and 5 bases at J; junction bases unmatched: 7. The CDR3 DNA is TGCAGCGGAGCTAGCGGGAGCTGGGAGACCCAGTACTTC. It codes for CSGASGSWETQYF. The full variable domain, rest sourced from reference TRBV29-1 and TRBJ2-5, is SAVISQKPSRDICQRGTSLTIQCQVDSQVTMMFWYRQQPGQSLTLIATANQGSEATYESGFVIDKFPISRPNLTFSTLTVSNMSPEDSSIYLCSGASGSWETQYFGPGTRLLVL.

J is TRBJ1-5 and V is TRBV30; 8 bases align to TRBD1. Germline loops: CDR1 GTSNPN, CDR2 SVGIG (reference sequence). The CDR3 loop spans 14 amino acids. With V trimmed by 2 bases and J by 4 bases, 4 bases remained unmatched. The CDR3 here is CAWSQGAINQPQHF. The CDR3 nucleotides read TGTGCCTGGAGTCAGGGGGCGATTAATCAGCCCCAGCATTTT.

A few counts support this clone. The rearrangement joins TRBV11-2 to TRBJ2-1; the D gene is possibly TRBD1 (5 bases). Germline V CDR1 and CDR2: SGHAT, FQNNGV. The CDR3 length is 13 residues. The V end lost 3 bases, the J end lost 6 bases, and 9 bases lay between the germline ends. The CDR3 DNA reads as TGTGCCAGCAGCTTTGTCAGGGCCAATGAGCAGTTCTTC. As protein: CASSFVRANEQFF.

The rearrangement links TRBV6-1 to TRBJ1-5; weak D call: TRBD1 (6 bases). V was trimmed by 3 bases and J by 1 base, leaving 16 bases between them. Per the germline V gene, CDR1 is MNHNS and CDR2 is SASEGT. This CDR3 comprises 17 residues. In nucleotides, the CDR3 is TGTGCCAGCAGTGATCCCCTTTTCAGGGGAAGCAATCAGCCCCAGCATTTT. Translation: CASSDPLFRGSNQPQHF.

The chain combines TRBV7-8 with TRBJ1-3; possibly TRBD1 for D (6 bases). V lost 3 bases, J lost 0 bases, and 12 bases lay in between. The length of the CDR3 is 16 residues. Germline V gene lookup returns CDR1 SGHVS and CDR2 FQNEAQ. In nucleotides, the CDR3 is TGTGCCAGCAGCTTGGGCGGGGGCTCCTCTGGAAACACCATATATTTT. Encoded protein: CASSLGGGSSGNTIYF.

As concerns this clone: Just one base apart from a much larger clone, this may be a read error. Other nucleotide sequences from this sample produce the same CDR3. The chain recombines TRBV18 with TRBJ2-3; no reliable D call. CDR3 length equals 13 residues. In germline, CDR1 is KGHSH, CDR2 LQKENI. Trimming stripped 0 bases from V and 3 bases from J, with 4 bases between. CDR3 bases: TGTGCCAGCTCACCACCGAGTACAGATACGCAGTATTTT. Translated: CASSPPSTDTQYF. The variable domain in full, completed from reference TRBV18 and TRBJ2-3, reads NAGVMQNPRHLVRRRGQEARLRCSPMKGHSHVYWYRQLPEEGLKFMVYLQKENIIDESGMPKERFSAEFPKEGPSILRIQQVVRGDSAAYFCASSPPSTDTQYFGPGTRLTVL.

This rearrangement joins TRBV5-1 to TRBJ2-7; a weak D match, TRBD2 (5 bases). Deletions cut 6 bases from V and 5 bases from J, with 18 bases between. The CDR3 sequence is 14 residues long. CDR1 and CDR2 (germline): SGHRS, YFSETQ. The CDR3 sequence: CASKAGDHHDEQYF. The CDR3 DNA reads as TGCGCCAGCAAAGCCGGGGATCATCACGACGAGCAGTACTTC.

V gene TRBV25-1 combines with J gene TRBJ1-1; 7 bases match TRBD1. Germline trimming cut 8 bases from V and 1 base from J; bases unmatched to any gene: 7. This CDR3 is built from 14 residues. Germline-derived CDR1 and CDR2 are MGHDK and SYGVNS. CDR3: CASGTRGANTEAFF. The CDR3 nucleotides are TGTGCCAGCGGAACCAGGGGGGCGAACACTGAAGCTTTCTTT.

The chain has TRBV18 and TRBJ1-4; TRBD1 matches 7 bases. This CDR3 comprises 16 residues. Losses at the gene ends were 3 bases for V and 5 bases for J; bases not matched to a gene: 9. Per the germline V gene, CDR1 is KGHSH and CDR2 is LQKENI. The CDR3 bases are TGTGCCAGCTCACCCCCCGACAGGGCGAGAAATGAAAAACTGTTTTTT. Protein product: CASSPPDRARNEKLFF.

The rearrangement uses TRBV25-1 and TRBJ1-1; 7 bases match TRBD1. CDR3 size: 13 residues. CDR1 and CDR2 from the germline V gene are MGHDK and SYGVNS. V lost 6 bases, J lost 5 bases, and 6 bases stayed unmatched. This chain's CDR3 is CASSPTGETEAFF. The CDR3 region has the DNA TGTGCCAGCAGCCCTACAGGGGAGACTGAAGCTTTCTTT.

V usage is TRBV29-1 and J usage is TRBJ2-5, with TRBD2 identical over 11 bases. The ends lost 4 bases at V and 4 bases at J; junction bases unmatched: 8. Germline V gene lookup returns CDR1 SQVTM and CDR2 ANQGSEA. The CDR3 runs to 15 residues. The chain's CDR3 is CSVVPSGRRLETQYF. The CDR3 nucleotides are TGCAGCGTTGTCCCTAGCGGGAGGCGACTAGAGACCCAGTACTTC.